These T cell receptor beta chains were read from a single sample in a study of T cells expressing NK-cell markers. TCRdb reprocessed the 5' RACE reads and reports one entry per CDR3 protein, with no DNA. This specimen shows 150,000 to 170,000 distinct CDR3 sequences; the ten leading clones hold around a third. Material: blood T cells: a sorted CD56 or NKG2C T cell subset, CD4+ or CD8+ T cells, or bulk PBMC T cells (not recorded which). These receptors originate from a woman in her 50s in good health. Each CDR3 is given with its conserved first and last residue.

J gene: TRBJ1-4; V gene: TRBV27; CDR3 protein: CASTTQGFEKLFF
J gene: TRBJ2-7; V gene: TRBV13; CDR3 protein: CASSSSYEQYF
J gene: TRBJ2-2; V gene: TRBV3-1; CDR3 protein: CASSEYTGQLNTGELFF
J gene: TRBJ2-2; V gene: TRBV4-1; CDR3 protein: CASSHPWASNGELFF
J gene: TRBJ1-1; V gene: TRBV6-1; CDR3 protein: CASRGLENPTEAFF
J gene: TRBJ1-5; V gene: TRBV12-3/TRBV12-4; CDR3 protein: CASTHGGMGNQPQHF
J gene: TRBJ2-5; V gene: TRBV3-1; CDR3 protein: CAIRGDSGNQETQYF
J gene: TRBJ2-7; V gene: TRBV6-2/TRBV6-3; CDR3 protein: CASKEGGLAGVEQYF
J gene: TRBJ1-2; V gene: TRBV7-2; CDR3 protein: CASSPSFFREMLDGYTF
J gene: TRBJ2-1; V gene: TRBV7-8; CDR3 protein: CASSLGGGLAGLYNEQFF
J gene: TRBJ2-1; V gene: TRBV7-6; CDR3 protein: CASSFQQGRNNEQFF
J gene: TRBJ2-7; V gene: TRBV29-1; CDR3 protein: CSVGQGVLHEQYF
J gene: TRBJ2-1; V gene: TRBV7-6; CDR3 protein: CASRGTGASNEQFF
J gene: TRBJ1-5; V gene: TRBV28; CDR3 protein: CASNAGSNQPQHF
J gene: TRBJ2-3; V gene: TRBV24-1; CDR3 protein: CATSHRDSYTDTQYF
J gene: TRBJ2-1; V gene: TRBV7-9; CDR3 protein: CASSSSPGNNEQFF
J gene: TRBJ2-1; V gene: TRBV12-3/TRBV12-4; CDR3 protein: CASLPPGLAAYNEQFF
J gene: TRBJ2-1; V gene: TRBV20-1; CDR3 protein: CSARGLAAGEQFF
J gene: TRBJ2-3; V gene: TRBV28; CDR3 protein: CASSLGFTDTQYF
J gene: TRBJ2-2; V gene: TRBV7-6; CDR3 protein: CASSLAKAGGELFF
J gene: TRBJ2-6; V gene: TRBV7-8; CDR3 protein: CASSFRGAGANVLTF
J gene: TRBJ2-7; V gene: TRBV30; CDR3 protein: CAWSRGDDYEQYF
J gene: TRBJ2-3; V gene: TRBV6-1; CDR3 protein: CASSEYIASDTQYF
J gene: TRBJ2-5; V gene: TRBV20-1; CDR3 protein: CSGTDGTGQETQYF
J gene: TRBJ1-4; V gene: TRBV2; CDR3 protein: CASSEALGGGVEKLFF
J gene: TRBJ2-1; V gene: TRBV7-2; CDR3 protein: CASSLVASTYNEQFF
J gene: TRBJ2-1; V gene: TRBV2; CDR3 protein: CASRLAGGSSYNEQFF
J gene: TRBJ1-5; V gene: TRBV12-3/TRBV12-4; CDR3 protein: CASSPRGAQPQHF
J gene: TRBJ2-1; V gene: TRBV4-1; CDR3 protein: CASSQSAGTVEQFF
J gene: TRBJ1-2; V gene: TRBV19; CDR3 protein: CASTRGQGSKGYTF
J gene: TRBJ2-4; V gene: TRBV7-9; CDR3 protein: CASSSPWDKNIQYF
J gene: TRBJ2-1; V gene: TRBV29-1; CDR3 protein: CSAVLGNEQFF